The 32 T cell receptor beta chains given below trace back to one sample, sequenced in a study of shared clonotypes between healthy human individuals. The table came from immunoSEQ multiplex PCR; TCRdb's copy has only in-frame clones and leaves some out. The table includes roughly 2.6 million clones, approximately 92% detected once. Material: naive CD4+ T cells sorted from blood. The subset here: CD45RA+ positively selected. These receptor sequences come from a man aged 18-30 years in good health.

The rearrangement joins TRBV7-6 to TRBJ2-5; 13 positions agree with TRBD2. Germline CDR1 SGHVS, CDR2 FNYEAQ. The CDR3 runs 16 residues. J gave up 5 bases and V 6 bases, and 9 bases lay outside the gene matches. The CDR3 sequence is CASRPTSGRATETQYF. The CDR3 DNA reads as TGTGCCAGCAGACCCACTAGCGGGAGGGCAACGGAGACCCAGTACTTC.

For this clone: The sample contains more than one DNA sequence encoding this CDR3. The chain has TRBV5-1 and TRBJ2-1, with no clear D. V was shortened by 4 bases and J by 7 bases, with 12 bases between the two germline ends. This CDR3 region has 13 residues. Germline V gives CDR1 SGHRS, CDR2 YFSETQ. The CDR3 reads CASSLDPYNEQFF. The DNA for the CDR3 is TGCGCCAGCAGCCTCGACCCTTATAATGAGCAGTTCTTC.

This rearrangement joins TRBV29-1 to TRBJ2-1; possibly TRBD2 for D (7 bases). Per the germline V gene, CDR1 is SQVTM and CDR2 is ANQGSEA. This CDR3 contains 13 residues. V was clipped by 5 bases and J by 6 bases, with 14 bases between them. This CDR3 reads CSVSWGGGNEQFF. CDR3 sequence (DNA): TGCAGCGTTTCGTGGGGGGGCGGCAATGAGCAGTTCTTC.

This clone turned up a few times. The CDR3, as DNA: TGTGCCAGCAGTTCCGGGACAGGGGAGCCTGAAGCTTTCTTT. Protein: CASSSGTGEPEAFF. This chain connects TRBV6-5 to TRBJ1-1, with 10 bases identical to TRBD1. The CDR3 is 14 residues long. V was clipped by 4 bases and J by 6 bases; unmatched bases: 5. Per the germline V gene, CDR1 is MNHEY and CDR2 is SVGAGI.

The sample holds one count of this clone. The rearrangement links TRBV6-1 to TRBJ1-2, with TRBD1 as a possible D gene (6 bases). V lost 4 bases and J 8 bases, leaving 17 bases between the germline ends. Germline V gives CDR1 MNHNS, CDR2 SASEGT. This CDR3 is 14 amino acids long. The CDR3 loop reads CASSGQGRLEGYTF. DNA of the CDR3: TGTGCCAGCAGTGGGCAGGGGCGCCTCGAAGGCTACACCTTC.

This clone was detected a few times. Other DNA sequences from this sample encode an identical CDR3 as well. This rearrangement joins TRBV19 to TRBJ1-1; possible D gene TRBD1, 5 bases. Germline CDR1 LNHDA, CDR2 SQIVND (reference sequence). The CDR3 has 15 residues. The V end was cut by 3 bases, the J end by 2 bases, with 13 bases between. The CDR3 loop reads CASSILAGSNTEAFF. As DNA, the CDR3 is TGTGCCAGTAGTATTCTGGCAGGGAGCAACACTGAAGCTTTCTTT.

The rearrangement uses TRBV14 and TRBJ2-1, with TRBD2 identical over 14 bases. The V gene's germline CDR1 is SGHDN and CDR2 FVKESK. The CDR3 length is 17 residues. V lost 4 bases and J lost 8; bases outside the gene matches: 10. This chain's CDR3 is CASSPRLAGGPRDEQFF. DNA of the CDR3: TGTGCCAGCAGCCCGCGACTAGCGGGAGGGCCGAGGGATGAGCAGTTCTTC.

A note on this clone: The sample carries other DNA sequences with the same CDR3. The CDR3 DNA follows: TGTGCCAGCAGTGACGGCATGAACACTGAAGCTTTCTTT. Translated: CASSDGMNTEAFF. The chain combines TRBV6-4 with TRBJ1-1; no clear D. Deletions cut 2 bases from V and 0 bases from J, with 4 bases between. CDR1 and CDR2 from the germline V gene are MRHNA and SNTAGT. The CDR3 consists of 13 residues.

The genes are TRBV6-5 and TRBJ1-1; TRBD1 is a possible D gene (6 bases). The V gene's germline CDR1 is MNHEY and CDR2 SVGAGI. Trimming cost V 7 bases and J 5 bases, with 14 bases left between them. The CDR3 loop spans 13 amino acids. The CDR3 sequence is CASTLTGRTEAFF. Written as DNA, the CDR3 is TGTGCCAGCACCCTTACAGGGCGGACTGAAGCTTTCTTT.

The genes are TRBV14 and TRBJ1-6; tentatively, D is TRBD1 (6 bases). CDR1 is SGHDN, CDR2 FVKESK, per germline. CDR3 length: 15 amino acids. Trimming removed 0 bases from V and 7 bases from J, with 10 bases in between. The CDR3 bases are TGTGCCAGCAGCCAAGAAGCAGGGGCGAATTCACCCCTCCACTTT. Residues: CASSQEAGANSPLHF.

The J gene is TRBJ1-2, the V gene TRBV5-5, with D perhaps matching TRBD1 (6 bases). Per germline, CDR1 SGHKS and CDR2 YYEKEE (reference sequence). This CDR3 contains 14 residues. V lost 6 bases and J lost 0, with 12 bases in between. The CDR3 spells CASNQQGSNYGYTF. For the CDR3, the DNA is TGTGCCAGCAACCAACAGGGATCTAACTATGGCTACACCTTC.

CDR3 sequence reads: CASSEQWGNEQFF. CDR3 DNA: TGTGCCAGCAGTGAGCAGTGGGGCAATGAGCAGTTCTTC. The chain uses TRBV6-4 and TRBJ2-1, with D hard to call. V was trimmed by 3 bases and J by 6 bases, leaving 9 bases between them. The CDR3 is made up of 13 amino acids. Germline loops: CDR1 MRHNA, CDR2 SNTAGT.

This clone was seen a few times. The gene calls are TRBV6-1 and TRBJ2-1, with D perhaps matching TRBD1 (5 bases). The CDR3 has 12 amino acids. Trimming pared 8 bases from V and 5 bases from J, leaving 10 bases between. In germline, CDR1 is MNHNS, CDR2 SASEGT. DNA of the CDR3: TGTGCCAGCGGGGCTTTAAACAATGAGCAGTTCTTC. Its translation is CASGALNNEQFF.

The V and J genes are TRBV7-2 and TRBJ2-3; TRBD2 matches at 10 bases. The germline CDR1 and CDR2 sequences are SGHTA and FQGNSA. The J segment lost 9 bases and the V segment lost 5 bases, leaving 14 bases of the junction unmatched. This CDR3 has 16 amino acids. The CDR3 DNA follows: TGTGCCAGCAGCGAGTGGACTAGCGGAAGCCAGGGGACGCAGTATTTT. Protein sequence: CASSEWTSGSQGTQYF.

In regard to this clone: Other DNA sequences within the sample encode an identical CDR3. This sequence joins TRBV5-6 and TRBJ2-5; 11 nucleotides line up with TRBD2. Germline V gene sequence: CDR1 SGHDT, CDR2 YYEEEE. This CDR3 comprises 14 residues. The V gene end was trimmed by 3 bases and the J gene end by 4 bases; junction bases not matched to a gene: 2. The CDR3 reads CASSSLAGGETQYF. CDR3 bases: TGTGCCAGCAGCTCCCTAGCGGGAGGAGAGACCCAGTACTTC.

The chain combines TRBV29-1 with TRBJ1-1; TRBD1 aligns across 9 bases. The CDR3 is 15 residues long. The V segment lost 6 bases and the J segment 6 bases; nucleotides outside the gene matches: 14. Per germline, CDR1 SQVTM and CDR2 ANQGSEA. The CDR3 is CSVKVPGQGGSEAFF. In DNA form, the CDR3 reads TGCAGCGTGAAAGTTCCGGGACAGGGTGGTTCTGAAGCTTTCTTT.

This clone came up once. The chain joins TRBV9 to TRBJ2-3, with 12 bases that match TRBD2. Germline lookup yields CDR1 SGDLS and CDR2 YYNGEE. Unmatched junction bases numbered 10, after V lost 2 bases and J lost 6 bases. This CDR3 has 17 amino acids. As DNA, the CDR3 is TGTGCCAGCAGCGTGACTAGCGGGGGTTCCCGAGGGGATACGCAGTATTTT. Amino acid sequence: CASSVTSGGSRGDTQYF. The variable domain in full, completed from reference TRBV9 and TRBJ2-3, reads DSGVTQTPKHLITATGQRVTLRCSPRSGDLSVYWYQQSLDQGLQFLIQYYNGEERAKGNILERFSAQQFPDLHSELNLSSLELGDSALYFCASSVTSGGSRGDTQYFGPGTRLTVL.

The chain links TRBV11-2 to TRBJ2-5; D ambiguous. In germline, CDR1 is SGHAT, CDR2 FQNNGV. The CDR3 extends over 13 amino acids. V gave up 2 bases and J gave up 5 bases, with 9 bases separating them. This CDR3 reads CASSLSWSETQYF. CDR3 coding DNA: TGTGCCAGCAGCTTATCGTGGTCTGAGACCCAGTACTTC.

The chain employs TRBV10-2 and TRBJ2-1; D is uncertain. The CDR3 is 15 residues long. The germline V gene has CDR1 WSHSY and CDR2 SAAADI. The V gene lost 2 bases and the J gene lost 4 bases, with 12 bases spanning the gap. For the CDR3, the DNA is TGCGCCAGCAGTGAGACTCGGGCGAAATACAATGAGCAGTTCTTC. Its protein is CASSETRAKYNEQFF.

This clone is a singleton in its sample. CDR3 sequence: CASSPGGDRNSPLHF. As DNA, the CDR3 is TGTGCCAGCAGCCCAGGGGGGGATCGGAATTCACCCCTCCACTTT. The chain uses TRBV6-1 and TRBJ1-6; 7 bases line up with TRBD1. J lost 7 bases, V lost 6 bases, and 9 bases had no gene match. The CDR3 contains 15 residues. Germline V CDR1 and CDR2: MNHNS, SASEGT.

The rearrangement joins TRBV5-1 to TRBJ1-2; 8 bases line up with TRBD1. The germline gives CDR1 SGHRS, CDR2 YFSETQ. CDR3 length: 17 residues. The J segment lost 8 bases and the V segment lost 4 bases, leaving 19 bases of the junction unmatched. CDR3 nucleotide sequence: TGCGCCAGCAGCCCGGGACAGGTTACATCGTCACACTCAGGCTACACCTTC. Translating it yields CASSPGQVTSSHSGYTF.

CDR3 DNA: TGTGCCAGCTCATTCCAGCGGGGGTCTTCTGAAAAACTGTTTTTT. As protein: CASSFQRGSSEKLFF. The genes are TRBV18 and TRBJ1-4, with D possibly matching TRBD1 (5 bases). The CDR3 spans 15 residues. V lost 5 bases and J 7 bases, leaving 17 bases between the germline ends. Germline V gene sequence: CDR1 KGHSH, CDR2 LQKENI.

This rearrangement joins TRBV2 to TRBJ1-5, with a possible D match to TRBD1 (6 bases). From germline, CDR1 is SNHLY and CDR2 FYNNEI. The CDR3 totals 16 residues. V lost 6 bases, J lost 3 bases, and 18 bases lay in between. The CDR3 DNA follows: TGTGCCAGCAGGGGAGGGGACACCGTGGTCAATCAGCCCCAGCATTTT. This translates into CASRGGDTVVNQPQHF.

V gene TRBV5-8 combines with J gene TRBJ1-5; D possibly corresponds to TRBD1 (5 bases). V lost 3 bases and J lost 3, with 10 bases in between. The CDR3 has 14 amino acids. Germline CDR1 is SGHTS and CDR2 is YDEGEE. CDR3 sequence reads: CASSSRRDNQPQHF. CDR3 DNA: TGTGCCAGCAGCTCCCGCAGGGACAATCAGCCCCAGCATTTT.

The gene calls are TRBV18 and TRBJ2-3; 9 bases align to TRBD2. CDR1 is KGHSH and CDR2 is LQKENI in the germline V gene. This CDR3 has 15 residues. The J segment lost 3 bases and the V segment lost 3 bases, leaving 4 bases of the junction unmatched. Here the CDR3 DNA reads TGTGCCAGCTCACCGAACCTAGCGGGGACAGATACGCAGTATTTT. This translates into CASSPNLAGTDTQYF. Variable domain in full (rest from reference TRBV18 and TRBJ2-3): NAGVMQNPRHLVRRRGQEARLRCSPMKGHSHVYWYRQLPEEGLKFMVYLQKENIIDESGMPKERFSAEFPKEGPSILRIQQVVRGDSAAYFCASSPNLAGTDTQYFGPGTRLTVL.

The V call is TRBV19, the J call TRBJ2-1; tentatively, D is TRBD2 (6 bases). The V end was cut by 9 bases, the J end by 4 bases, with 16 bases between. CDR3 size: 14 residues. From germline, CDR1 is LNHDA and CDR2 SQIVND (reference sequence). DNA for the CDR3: TGTGCCAGCTCGGAGGCGGGAACTTACAATGAGCAGTTCTTC. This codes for CASSEAGTYNEQFF.

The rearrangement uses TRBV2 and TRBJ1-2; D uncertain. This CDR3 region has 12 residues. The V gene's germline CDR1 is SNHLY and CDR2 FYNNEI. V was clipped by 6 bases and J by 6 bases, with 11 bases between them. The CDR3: CASRAGMHGYTF. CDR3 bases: TGTGCCAGCAGGGCGGGGATGCATGGCTACACCTTC.

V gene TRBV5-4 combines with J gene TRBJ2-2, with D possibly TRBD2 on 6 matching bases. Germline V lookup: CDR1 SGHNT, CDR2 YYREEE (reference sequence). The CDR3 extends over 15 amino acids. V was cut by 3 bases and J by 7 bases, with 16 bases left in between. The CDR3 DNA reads TGTGCCAGCAGCTGGGGGACTCTTCCAAACGGGGAGCTGTTTTTT. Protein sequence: CASSWGTLPNGELFF. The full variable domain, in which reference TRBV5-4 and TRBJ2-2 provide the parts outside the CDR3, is ETGVTQSPTHLIKTRGQQVTLRCSSQSGHNTVSWYQQALGQGPQFIFQYYREEENGRGNFPPRFSGLQFPNYSSELNVNALELDDSALYLCASSWGTLPNGELFFGEGSRLTVL.

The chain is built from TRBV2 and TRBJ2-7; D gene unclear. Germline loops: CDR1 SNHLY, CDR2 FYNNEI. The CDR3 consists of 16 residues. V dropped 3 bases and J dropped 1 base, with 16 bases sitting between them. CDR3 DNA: TGTGCCAGCAGTGAGTTCAGGAGCGCCTCGTCCTACGAGCAGTACTTC. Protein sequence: CASSEFRSASSYEQYF.

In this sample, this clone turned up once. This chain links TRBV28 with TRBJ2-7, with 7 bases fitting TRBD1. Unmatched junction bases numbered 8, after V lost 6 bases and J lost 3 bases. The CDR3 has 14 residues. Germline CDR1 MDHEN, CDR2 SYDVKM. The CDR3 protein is CASSLTGPRYEQYF. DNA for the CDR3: TGTGCCAGCAGCTTGACAGGGCCCCGCTACGAGCAGTACTTC.

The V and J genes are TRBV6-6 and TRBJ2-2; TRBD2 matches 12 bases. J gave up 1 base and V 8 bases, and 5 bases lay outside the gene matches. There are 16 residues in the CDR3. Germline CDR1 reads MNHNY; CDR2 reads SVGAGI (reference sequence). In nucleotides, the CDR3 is TGTGCCAGCCTACTAGCGGGAGGCGAGAACACCGGGGAGCTGTTTTTT. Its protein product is CASLLAGGENTGELFF.

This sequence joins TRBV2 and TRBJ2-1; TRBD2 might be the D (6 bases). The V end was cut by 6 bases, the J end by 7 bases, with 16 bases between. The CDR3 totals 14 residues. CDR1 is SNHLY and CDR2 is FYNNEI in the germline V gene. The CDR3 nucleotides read TGTGCCAGCAGCTGGGAAGAGGAGGGTAATGAGCAGTTCTTC. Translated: CASSWEEEGNEQFF.